This T cell receptor beta chain was identified in a study of beta chain features in type 1 diabetes. Study at large: The patients were much like the healthy donors in age, gender and cell yields.

With regard to this clone: Its antigen is undetermined.

Study outcomes and limitations: For cells with high TCR expression, cDNA sequencing could yield over-representation. Significant though moderate, a shortening of TCRB CDR3s appeared in all four CD4+ subsets of Type 1 diabetes patients.

The CDR3 extends over 14 amino acids. The germline V gene has CDR1 LNHDA and CDR2 SQIVND (reference sequence). V was trimmed by 7 bases and J by 4 bases, leaving 14 bases between them. Reverse transcribing all isolated RNA meant expressed TCRB transcripts were sequenced. Clones were read by immunoSEQ multiplex PCR, and TCRdb kept only the in-frame ones, dropping some. Of more than 350,000 clones detected, 11% appear once; the ten largest clones hold over 0.035%. This chain joins TRBV19 and TRBJ2-1; D could derive from TRBD1 or TRBD2 (5 bases each). The TCR originated in a woman aged 18-30 years in good health. The specimen sequenced was naive CD4+ T cells from blood. CDR3 bases: TGTGCCAGTAATTTTCAGGGAGCGTACAATGAGCAGTTCTTC. It translates to CASNFQGAYNEQFF.